A single sample gave rise to the 26 T cell receptor beta chains below, sequenced in a study of blood T cell repertoires in COVID-19. This table comes from immunoSEQ multiplex PCR, and its TCRdb copy is limited to in-frame clones, with some not included. The profile covers about 300,000 clones, with approximately 88% appearing a single time and 6.9% taken by the ten largest. Input material: peripheral blood. The receptors here all came from a young woman who had recovered from COVID-19.

The CDR3 bases are TGTGCCACCAGTGATTTGGGACAGGGGTTAAATGAGCAGTTCTTC. This gives the protein CATSDLGQGLNEQFF. The chain links TRBV24-1 to TRBJ2-1; 9 positions agree with TRBD1. Losses at the gene ends were 0 bases for V and 7 bases for J; bases not matched to a gene: 3. In germline, CDR1 is KGHDR, CDR2 SFDVKD. This CDR3 spans 15 amino acids.

The rearrangement uses TRBV2 and TRBJ2-1; weak D call: TRBD1 (5 bases). This CDR3 region has 15 residues. Trimming cost V 1 base and J 5 bases, with 12 bases left between them. Germline V CDR1 and CDR2: SNHLY, FYNNEI. The CDR3 region has the DNA TGTGCCAGCAGTGAAGGGCAGGGATACAACAATGAGCAGTTCTTC. It translates to CASSEGQGYNNEQFF.

The CDR3 DNA sequence: TGTGCCAGCAGCCCCAAGCCTTTACCCAATGAGCAGTTCTTC. Translated, it gives CASSPKPLPNEQFF. The genes are TRBV5-4 and TRBJ2-1; no firm D call. This CDR3 is 14 amino acids long. V shed 4 bases and J shed 6 bases, with 14 bases lying between them. CDR1 and CDR2 (germline): SGHNT, YYREEE (reference sequence).

The chain carries TRBV2 and TRBJ1-2; TRBD1 is a possible D gene (6 bases). Germline-derived CDR1 and CDR2 are SNHLY and FYNNEI. The CDR3 length is 14 residues. Trimming shortened V by 3 bases and J by 8 bases, and 16 bases separated the two germline ends. CDR3 nucleotide sequence: TGTGCCAGCAGTGATGAGGGGACACACCTCGGCTACACCTTC. This encodes CASSDEGTHLGYTF.

This chain links TRBV6-1 with TRBJ1-3, with a possible D match to TRBD1 (5 bases). The length of the CDR3 is 14 residues. Germline V gene sequence: CDR1 MNHNS, CDR2 SASEGT. Trimming took 1 base from V and 8 from J, leaving 12 bases between them. The CDR3 sequence is CASSEGRPGDTIYF. CDR3 nucleotides: TGTGCCAGCAGTGAAGGCAGGCCGGGGGACACCATATATTTT.

A few counts support this clone. This chain connects TRBV19 to TRBJ2-2; TRBD2 is a possible D gene (6 bases). Between the trimmed V and J ends, which lost 9 bases and 4 bases, there was a span of 21 bases. Germline lookup yields CDR1 LNHDA and CDR2 SQIVND (reference sequence). This CDR3 comprises 16 residues. The CDR3 coding sequence is TGTGCCAGCGGGGGTAGCTCAGTGTGGTCCACCGGGGAGCTGTTTTTT. This translates into CASGGSSVWSTGELFF.

This clone has a single count. The gene calls are TRBV6-4 and TRBJ1-4; 12 nucleotides match TRBD1. Germline lookup yields CDR1 MRHNA and CDR2 SNTAGT. V shed 2 bases, J shed 8 bases, and the junction held 12 bases outside the gene matches. The CDR3 covers 18 residues. CDR3 nucleotides: TGTGCCAGCAGTGACCGGATAAGGAAAGGGACAGGGGGCGAAAAACTGTTTTTT. Protein product: CASSDRIRKGTGGEKLFF.

The CDR3 protein is CAWNKQGTITDTQYF. The CDR3 DNA reads as TGTGCCTGGAACAAACAGGGGACAATCACAGATACGCAGTATTTT. This chain connects TRBV30 to TRBJ2-3; 7 nucleotides align to TRBD1. The CDR3 runs 15 residues. In germline, CDR1 is GTSNPN, CDR2 SVGIG (reference sequence). The V gene end was trimmed by 4 bases and the J gene end by 2 bases; junction bases not matched to a gene: 9. Looking up the rest from reference TRBV30 and TRBJ2-3 gives the full variable domain: SQTIHQWPATLVQPVGSPLSLECTVEGTSNPNLYWYRQAAGRGLQLLFYSVGIGQISSEVPQNLSASRPQDRQFILSSKKLLLSDSGFYLCAWNKQGTITDTQYFGPGTRLTVL.

V usage is TRBV9 and J usage is TRBJ2-7, with D uncertain. This CDR3 region has 14 residues. V was trimmed by 4 bases and J by 3 bases, leaving 14 bases between them. Germline CDR1 reads SGDLS; CDR2 reads YYNGEE. CDR3 DNA sequence: TGTGCCAGCAGCCCTACCGGGTCTTACTACGAGCAGTACTTC. Translating it yields CASSPTGSYYEQYF.

The genes are TRBV4-1 and TRBJ2-6; D might be TRBD1 (6 bases). The V end lost 1 base, the J end lost 1 base, and 14 bases lay between the germline ends. CDR1 is MGHRA, CDR2 YSYEKL, per germline. The CDR3 extends over 18 amino acids. In nucleotides, the CDR3 is TGCGCCAGCAGCCAAGGAACAGGGTCGGGGTCTGGGGCCAACGTCCTGACTTTC. Translation: CASSQGTGSGSGANVLTF.

The chain joins TRBV19 to TRBJ1-3, with 10 positions matching TRBD1. With V trimmed by 4 bases and J by 0 bases, 9 bases remained unmatched. Germline V gene lookup returns CDR1 LNHDA and CDR2 SQIVND (reference sequence). This CDR3 is 18 amino acids long. CDR3 DNA sequence: TGTGCCAGTAGTACCCGGGACAGGGGAAGTTCCTCTGGAAACACCATATATTTT. Its translation is CASSTRDRGSSSGNTIYF. The entire variable domain, with the rest obtained from reference TRBV19 and TRBJ1-3, is as follows: DGGITQSPKYLFRKEGQNVTLSCEQNLNHDAMYWYRQDPGQGLRLIYYSQIVNDFQKGDIAEGYSVSREKKESFPLTVTSAQKNPTAFYLCASSTRDRGSSSGNTIYFGEGSWLTVV.

V usage is TRBV6-5 and J usage is TRBJ1-1; maybe TRBD1 (6 bases). CDR3 size: 15 residues. Germline CDR1 and CDR2: MNHEY and SVGAGI. Trimming left V 5 bases short and J 0 bases short, with 13 bases between. Here the CDR3 reads CASSQTDSMNTEAFF. The CDR3 region has the DNA TGTGCCAGCAGTCAAACGGACAGTATGAACACTGAAGCTTTCTTT.

This chain uses TRBV27 with TRBJ1-6; 7 bases are a match to TRBD1. V was clipped by 4 bases and J by 7 bases; unmatched bases: 16. CDR1 MNHEY and CDR2 SMNVEV come from the germline V gene (reference sequence). This CDR3 is built from 18 residues. CDR3 loop: CASSSHIRRGARNSPLHF. The DNA of the CDR3 is TGTGCCAGCAGTTCCCATATCCGCAGGGGGGCAAGGAATTCACCCCTCCACTTT.

The chain combines TRBV7-2 with TRBJ2-1; 9 nucleotides line up with TRBD1. CDR1 is SGHTA and CDR2 is FQGNSA in the germline V gene. V lost 1 base, J lost 15 bases, and 7 bases stayed unmatched. This CDR3 has 13 amino acids. In nucleotides, the CDR3 is TGTGCCAGCAGCTTAGATCAGGGGGACAGGGCGTTCTTC. It yields the protein CASSLDQGDRAFF.

The chain employs TRBV11-1 and TRBJ2-7; a weak D match, TRBD2 (5 bases). The CDR3 is made up of 14 amino acids. The V and J ends lost 1 base and 2 bases respectively, with 9 bases between them. CDR1 is SGHAT, CDR2 FQDESV, per germline (reference sequence). CDR3 residues: CASSLGPGTYEQYF. The CDR3, as DNA: TGTGCCAGCAGCTTAGGCCCGGGGACCTACGAGCAGTACTTC.

The chain uses TRBV14 and TRBJ2-5; no definite D call. Trimming cost V 1 base and J 0 bases, with 3 bases left between them. This CDR3 is 13 amino acids long. In germline, CDR1 is SGHDN, CDR2 FVKESK. The DNA of the CDR3 is TGTGCCAGCAGCCAAGCCAACCAAGAGACCCAGTACTTC. This translates into CASSQANQETQYF.

This chain connects TRBV28 to TRBJ1-4, with a tentative D call TRBD1 (6 bases). Trimming pared 4 bases from V and 1 base from J, leaving 16 bases between. Per germline, CDR1 MDHEN and CDR2 SYDVKM. This CDR3 has 17 amino acids. The CDR3 coding sequence is TGTGCCAGCAGTTCGCAAACAGGGCGGAGAACTAATGAAAAACTGTTTTTT. Translated, it gives CASSSQTGRRTNEKLFF.

The V call is TRBV5-1, the J call TRBJ1-4; TRBD1 matches 8 bases. CDR3 length: 18 amino acids. V shed 0 bases and J 0 bases; nucleotides not matched to a gene: 7. In germline, CDR1 is SGHRS, CDR2 YFSETQ. The CDR3 bases are TGCGCCAGCAGCTTGGCCCAGGGGGCTCGGGCAACTAATGAAAAACTGTTTTTT. Encoded protein: CASSLAQGARATNEKLFF.

This clone was counted between two and nine times. The chain recombines TRBV6-1 with TRBJ1-4; D remains ambiguous. Germline CDR1 reads MNHNS; CDR2 reads SASEGT. This CDR3 is 14 amino acids long. Trimming left V 6 bases short and J 7 bases short, with 15 bases between. The CDR3 region is CASRVSRGGEKLFF. The CDR3 nucleotides read TGTGCCAGCAGGGTCAGCCGGGGAGGTGAAAAACTGTTTTTT.

The chain joins TRBV30 to TRBJ1-6; 8 nucleotides line up with TRBD1. Germline V CDR1 and CDR2: GTSNPN, SVGIG (reference sequence). This CDR3 has 13 residues. V dropped 5 bases and J dropped 8; count of bases not matched to a gene: 5. CDR3 coding DNA: TGTGCCTGGGACAGGGGAGGGTATTCACCCCTCCACTTT. This encodes CAWDRGGYSPLHF.

Written as DNA, the CDR3 is TGTGCCAGCAGCCTATTCGGGTCGGGGGGAAGCTCACCCCTCCACTTT. Protein product: CASSLFGSGGSSPLHF. J is TRBJ1-6 and V is TRBV7-2; D perhaps matches TRBD1 (5 bases). CDR3 size: 16 residues. V gave up 5 bases and J gave up 10 bases, with 21 bases separating them. The V gene's germline CDR1 is SGHTA and CDR2 FQGNSA.

The rearrangement links TRBV15 to TRBJ1-5, with 8 bases matching TRBD1. J lost 6 bases, V lost 3 bases, and 7 bases had no gene match. Germline loops: CDR1 LNHNV, CDR2 YYDKDF (reference sequence). CDR3 length: 15 amino acids. The CDR3 DNA follows: TGTGCCACCAGCAGGGACAGGGCCTCCGGTCAGCCCCAGCATTTT. Encoded protein: CATSRDRASGQPQHF. The full variable domain, rest sourced from reference TRBV15 and TRBJ1-5, is DAMVIQNPRYQVTQFGKPVTLSCSQTLNHNVMYWYQQKSSQAPKLLFHYYDKDFNNEADTPDNFQSRRPNTSFCFLDIRSPGLGDTAMYLCATSRDRASGQPQHFGDGTRLSIL.

The genes are TRBV6-6 and TRBJ2-6; D is unclear. V was pared by 4 bases and J by 1 base, with 8 bases between. Looked up from germline, CDR1 is MNHNY and CDR2 is SVGAGI (reference sequence). The CDR3 is 15 residues long. CDR3: CASSSGPSGANVLTF. The DNA of the CDR3 is TGTGCCAGCAGTTCTGGGCCATCTGGGGCCAACGTCCTGACTTTC.

The chain recombines TRBV7-9 with TRBJ2-7; 7 bases line up with TRBD1. CDR3 size: 15 residues. V shed 1 base, J shed 3 bases, and the junction held 6 bases outside the gene matches. Germline-derived CDR1 and CDR2 are SEHNR and FQNEAQ (reference sequence). The CDR3 DNA follows: TGTGCCAGCAGCTTAGTACAGGGGCTTAACTACGAGCAGTACTTC. Translating gives CASSLVQGLNYEQYF.

The chain uses TRBV27 and TRBJ2-7; D might be TRBD2 (6 bases). The CDR3 has 14 amino acids. Germline V CDR1 and CDR2: MNHEY, SMNVEV (reference sequence). Deletions cut 8 bases from V and 3 bases from J, with 17 bases between. The CDR3 DNA follows: TGTGCCAGCCGACGGGAGCCCTGGGGCTACGAGCAGTACTTC. The encoded protein is CASRREPWGYEQYF.

The chain recombines TRBV7-3 with TRBJ2-2; 8 positions agree with TRBD2. CDR1 is SGHTA and CDR2 is FQGTGA in the germline V gene. The CDR3 runs to 16 residues. The trim removed 6 bases at V and 2 bases at J, leaving 8 bases unmatched. The CDR3 spells CASSQPRGGNTGELFF. The CDR3 DNA reads TGTGCCAGCAGTCAACCACGGGGGGGTAACACCGGGGAGCTGTTTTTT.